This T cell receptor (beta chain) was observed in a study of early T cells in non-severe SARS-CoV-2 infection (dated by TCRdb to the early 2020s). As for the study more broadly: Because TCR sequencing was done on bulk RNA from unsorted whole blood, the alpha and beta chains could not be paired.

From its cysteine to its phenylalanine, the CDR3 spans 18 amino acids. Only the CDR3 DNA is retained, 54 bases long and in frame from the first base. Trimming takes 1 base off V and 4 bases off J; junction bases not matched to a gene: 11. Per the germline V gene, SGHDN is the CDR1 and FVKESK is the CDR2. A remark on this clonotype: Which antigen it targets is not known. Per-nucleotide qualities are absent, and no much larger clonotype sits a single base away.

Here is what the overall study found, with its caveats: Matching against VDJdb was skewed toward anti-spike CD8 responses, likely underestimated virus-specific expansions, and missed private and CD4 specificities.

Library preparation used 5' RACE. Data came from a NextSeq 500. The TCR library protocol attached unique molecular identifiers to individual cDNA molecules to correct for sequencing error and PCR bias. Both TCR alpha and beta chains were sequenced, and tight co-correlation was observed between alpha and beta sequence abundances in each sample. Per the original workflow: Decombinator V4 was used to perform V gene, J gene and CDR3 annotation of TCR sequences. Expanded TCRs were defined as changing significantly between any two time points under a Poisson model with p below 0.0001. TCR abundances were normalised to the total number of TCRs sequenced per sample and were expressed as counts per million. TRAV1-2 paired with TRAJ12, TRAJ20 or TRAJ33 defined MAIT TCRs, while TRAV10 paired with TRAJ18 defined iNKT TCRs. VDJdb, accessed on 1 November 2021, was searched for TCRs annotated for CMV, EBV and SARS-CoV-2, and TCRs annotated for more than one antigen were excluded. Using fastp trimming at Q25 and MiXCR clonotype assembly, TCRdb reanalyzed the public sequencing data and kept in-frame beta chains. Each record represents a unique CDR3 protein, reported with the most common genes and DNA among its rows. TCRdb's processing, not the authors' own work, is the source of the V and J calls. The sample profile shows approximately 34,000 distinct CDR3 sequences; 5% to 6.5% of them were found once. About 5.5% of the sample is in the top ten clones.

Set within a cohort of healthcare workers in London, UK, this nested case-control study involved weekly PCR testing of nasopharyngeal swabs along with blood sampling. Healthcare workers were recruited between 23 and 31 March 2020, during the week of the UK lockdown, and were followed weekly for up to about 15 weeks. Sequences were derived from whole blood, sampled at baseline. This sequence originates from an adult who was a healthcare worker with PCR-confirmed SARS-CoV-2 infection or an uninfected control (not recorded which). Recombination joined TRBV14 with TRBJ2-3, with 10 bases matching TRBD2. The CDR3 sequence is CASSQVLGSGRAPDTQYF. The DNA is TGTGCCAGCAGCCAAGTACTGGGGAGCGGGAGGGCTCCAGATACGCAGTATTTT.